This record looks at one TCR beta chain sequence and its context. Germline values: CDR1 SGDLS, CDR2 YYNGEE. V gave up 3 bases and J gave up 6 bases; unmatched junction bases: 9. This CDR3 contains 16 residues. TCRdb's table, derived via immunoSEQ multiplex PCR, lists solely in-frame clones and lacks some. Here the sample spans fewer than 120,000 clones, 76% being singletons. This record belongs to a study of blood T cell repertoires in COVID-19. Study-wide background: Nucleic acid was either cDNA or gDNA, and it came from T cells, B-cell-depleted T cells, or PBMCs.

The sequencing sample was made of peripheral blood. This clonotype was sampled from an elderly woman with acute or convalescent COVID-19. The chain joins TRBV9 to TRBJ2-7; 13 nucleotides line up with TRBD2. The CDR3 here is CASSAETSGRGSEQYF. Here the CDR3 DNA reads TGTGCCAGCAGCGCAGAAACTAGCGGGAGGGGGAGCGAGCAGTACTTC.